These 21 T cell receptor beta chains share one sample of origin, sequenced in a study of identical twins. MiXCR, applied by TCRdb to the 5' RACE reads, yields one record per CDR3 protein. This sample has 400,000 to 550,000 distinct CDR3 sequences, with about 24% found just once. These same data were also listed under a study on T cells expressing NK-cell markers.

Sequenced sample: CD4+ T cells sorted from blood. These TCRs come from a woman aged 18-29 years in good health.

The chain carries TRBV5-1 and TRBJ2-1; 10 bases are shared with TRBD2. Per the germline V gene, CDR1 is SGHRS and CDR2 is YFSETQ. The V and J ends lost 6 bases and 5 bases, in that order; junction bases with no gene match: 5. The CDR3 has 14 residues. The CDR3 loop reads CASTLAGGDNEQFF. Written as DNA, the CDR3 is TGCGCCAGCACCTTAGCGGGGGGAGACAATGAGCAGTTCTTC.

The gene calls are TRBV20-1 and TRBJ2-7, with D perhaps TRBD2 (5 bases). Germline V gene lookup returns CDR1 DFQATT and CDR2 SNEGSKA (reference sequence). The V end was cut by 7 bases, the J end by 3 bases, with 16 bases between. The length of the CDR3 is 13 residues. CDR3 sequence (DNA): TGCAGTGTCATCGGGGTGAGTGGCTACGAGCAGTACTTC. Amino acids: CSVIGVSGYEQYF.

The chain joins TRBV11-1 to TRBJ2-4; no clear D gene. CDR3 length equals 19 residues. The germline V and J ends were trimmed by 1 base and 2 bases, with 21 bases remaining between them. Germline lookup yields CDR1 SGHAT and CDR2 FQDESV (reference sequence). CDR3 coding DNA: TGTGCCAGCAGCTTAGGTTCCAGAAAAAAGCCCTTCACCAAAAACATTCAGTACTTC. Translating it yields CASSLGSRKKPFTKNIQYF.

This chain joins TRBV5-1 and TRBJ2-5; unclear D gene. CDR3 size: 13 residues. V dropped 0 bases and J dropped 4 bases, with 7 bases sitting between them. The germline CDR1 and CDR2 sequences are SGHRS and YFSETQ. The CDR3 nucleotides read TGCGCCAGCAGCTTGGAGGGTTCAGAGACCCAGTACTTC. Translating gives CASSLEGSETQYF.

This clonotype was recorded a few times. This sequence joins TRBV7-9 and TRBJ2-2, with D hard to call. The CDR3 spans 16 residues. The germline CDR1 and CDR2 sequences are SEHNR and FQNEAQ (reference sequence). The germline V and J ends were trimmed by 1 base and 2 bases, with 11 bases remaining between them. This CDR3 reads CASSLVELVNTGELFF. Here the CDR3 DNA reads TGTGCCAGCAGCTTAGTCGAGCTAGTAAACACCGGGGAGCTGTTTTTT.

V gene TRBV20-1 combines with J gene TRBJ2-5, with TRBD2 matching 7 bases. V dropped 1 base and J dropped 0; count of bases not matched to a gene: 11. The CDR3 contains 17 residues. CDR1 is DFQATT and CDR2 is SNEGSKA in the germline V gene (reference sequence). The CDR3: CSARGGSGRGNQETQYF. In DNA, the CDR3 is TGCAGTGCTAGAGGGGGGTCGGGGCGGGGGAACCAAGAGACCCAGTACTTC.

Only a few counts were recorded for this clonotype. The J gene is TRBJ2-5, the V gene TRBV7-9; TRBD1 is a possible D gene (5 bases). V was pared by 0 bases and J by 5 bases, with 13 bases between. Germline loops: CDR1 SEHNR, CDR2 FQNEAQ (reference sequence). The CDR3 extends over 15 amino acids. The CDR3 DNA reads TGTGCCAGCAGCTTAGCGCCTCCCCGACAGGAGACCCAGTACTTC. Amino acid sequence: CASSLAPPRQETQYF.

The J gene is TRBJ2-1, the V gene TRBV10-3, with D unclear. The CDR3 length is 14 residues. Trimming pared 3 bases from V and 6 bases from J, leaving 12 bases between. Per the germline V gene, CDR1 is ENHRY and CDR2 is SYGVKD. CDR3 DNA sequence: TGTGCCATCAGTGAATCAAACAACCCCAATGAGCAGTTCTTC. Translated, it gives CAISESNNPNEQFF.

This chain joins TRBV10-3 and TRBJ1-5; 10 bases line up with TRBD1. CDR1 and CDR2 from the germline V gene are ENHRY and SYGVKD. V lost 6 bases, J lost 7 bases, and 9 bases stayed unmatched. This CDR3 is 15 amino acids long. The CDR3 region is CAIRPGTGESQPQHF. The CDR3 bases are TGTGCCATCAGGCCCGGGACAGGGGAGTCCCAGCCCCAGCATTTT.

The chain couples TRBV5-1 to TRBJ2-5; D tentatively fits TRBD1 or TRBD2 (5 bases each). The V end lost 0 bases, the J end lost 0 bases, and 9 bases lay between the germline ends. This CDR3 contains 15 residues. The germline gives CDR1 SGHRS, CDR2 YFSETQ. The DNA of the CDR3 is TGCGCCAGCAGCTTGGTGGGGACGTACCAAGAGACCCAGTACTTC. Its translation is CASSLVGTYQETQYF.

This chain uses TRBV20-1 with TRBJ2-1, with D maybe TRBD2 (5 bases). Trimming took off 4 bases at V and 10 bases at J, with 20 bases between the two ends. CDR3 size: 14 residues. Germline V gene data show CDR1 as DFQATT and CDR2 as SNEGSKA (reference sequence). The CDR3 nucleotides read TGCAGTGCTACTCAGACGGGAATGTCCCGGGAGCAGTTCTTC. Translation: CSATQTGMSREQFF.

The CDR3 region is CALQGAGNTIYF. The CDR3 DNA reads TGTGCCTTACAGGGAGCTGGAAACACCATATATTTT. The chain links TRBV30 to TRBJ1-3, with D tentatively TRBD1 (6 bases). The CDR3 is made up of 12 amino acids. The germline V and J ends were trimmed by 7 bases and 2 bases, with 9 bases remaining between them. CDR1 and CDR2 from the germline V gene are GTSNPN and SVGIG (reference sequence). Variable domain in full (rest from reference TRBV30 and TRBJ1-3): SQTIHQWPATLVQPVGSPLSLECTVEGTSNPNLYWYRQAAGRGLQLLFYSVGIGQISSEVPQNLSASRPQDRQFILSSKKLLLSDSGFYLCALQGAGNTIYFGEGSWLTVV.

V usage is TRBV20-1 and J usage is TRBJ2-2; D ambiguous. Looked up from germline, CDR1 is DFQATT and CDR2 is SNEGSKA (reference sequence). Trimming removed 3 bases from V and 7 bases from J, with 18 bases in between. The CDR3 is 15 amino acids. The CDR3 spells CSASLAHRNGGELFF. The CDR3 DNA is TGCAGTGCTAGCCTCGCCCATAGGAACGGCGGGGAGCTGTTTTTT.

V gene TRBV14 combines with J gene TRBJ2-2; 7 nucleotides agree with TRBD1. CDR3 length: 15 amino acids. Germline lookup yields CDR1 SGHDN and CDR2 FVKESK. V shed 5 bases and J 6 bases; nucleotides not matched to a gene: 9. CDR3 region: CASSVNTGVPGELFF. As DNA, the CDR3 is TGTGCCAGCAGCGTCAATACAGGGGTTCCCGGGGAGCTGTTTTTT. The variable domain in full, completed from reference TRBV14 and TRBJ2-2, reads EAGVTQFPSHSVIEKGQTVTLRCDPISGHDNLYWYRRVMGKEIKFLLHFVKESKQDESGMPNNRFLAERTGGTYSTLKVQPAELEDSGVYFCASSVNTGVPGELFFGEGSRLTVL.

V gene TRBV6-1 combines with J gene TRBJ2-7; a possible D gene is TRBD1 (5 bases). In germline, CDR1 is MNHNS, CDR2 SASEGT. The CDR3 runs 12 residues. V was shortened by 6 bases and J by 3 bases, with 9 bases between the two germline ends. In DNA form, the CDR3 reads TGTGCCAGCAGGACAGCGCTCTACGAGCAGTACTTC. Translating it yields CASRTALYEQYF.

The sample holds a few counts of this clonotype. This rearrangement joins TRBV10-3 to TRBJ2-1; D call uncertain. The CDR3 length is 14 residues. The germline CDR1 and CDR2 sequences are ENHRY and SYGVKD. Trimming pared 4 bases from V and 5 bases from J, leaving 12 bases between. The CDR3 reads CAISGRIGNNEQFF. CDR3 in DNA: TGTGCCATCAGTGGTCGGATCGGCAACAATGAGCAGTTCTTC.

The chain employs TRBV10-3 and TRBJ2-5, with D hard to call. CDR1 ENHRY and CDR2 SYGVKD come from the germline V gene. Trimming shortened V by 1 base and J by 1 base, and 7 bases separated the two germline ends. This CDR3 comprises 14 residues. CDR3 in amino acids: CAISEFGSQETQYF. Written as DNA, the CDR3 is TGTGCCATCAGTGAGTTTGGGTCCCAAGAGACCCAGTACTTC.

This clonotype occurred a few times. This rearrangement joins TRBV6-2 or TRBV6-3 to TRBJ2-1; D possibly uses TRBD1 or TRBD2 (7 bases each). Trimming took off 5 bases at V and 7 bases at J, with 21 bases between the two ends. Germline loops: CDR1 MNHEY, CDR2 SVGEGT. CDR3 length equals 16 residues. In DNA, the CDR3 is TGTGCCAGCAGTACCGAAGCGGGGAGCAGGGGGAATGAGCAGTTCTTC. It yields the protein CASSTEAGSRGNEQFF.

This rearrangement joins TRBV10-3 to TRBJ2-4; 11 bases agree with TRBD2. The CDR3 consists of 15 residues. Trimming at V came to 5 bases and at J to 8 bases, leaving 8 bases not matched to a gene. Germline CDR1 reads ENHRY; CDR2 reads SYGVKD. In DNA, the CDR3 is TGTGCCATCAGTTTTAGCGGGAGGGCCGAGGACATTCAGTACTTC. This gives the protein CAISFSGRAEDIQYF.

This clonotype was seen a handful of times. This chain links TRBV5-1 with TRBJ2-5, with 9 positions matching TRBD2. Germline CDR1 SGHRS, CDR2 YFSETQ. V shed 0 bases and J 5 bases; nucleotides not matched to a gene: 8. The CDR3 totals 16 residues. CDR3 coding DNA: TGCGCCAGCAGCTTGGGAAATAGCGGGAGTGGCGAGACCCAGTACTTC. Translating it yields CASSLGNSGSGETQYF.

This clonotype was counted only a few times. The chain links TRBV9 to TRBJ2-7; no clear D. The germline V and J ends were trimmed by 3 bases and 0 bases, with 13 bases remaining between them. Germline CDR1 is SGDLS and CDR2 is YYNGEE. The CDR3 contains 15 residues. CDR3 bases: TGTGCCAGCAGCGCCTCTCCGGAGAGCTCCTACGAGCAGTACTTC. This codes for CASSASPESSYEQYF.